A single sample is the source of the 32 T cell receptor beta chains below, sequenced in a study of T cell repertoires in cytomegalovirus infection. Via MiXCR, TCRdb re-called the reads, giving one row per CDR3 protein. The table has roughly 200,000 distinct CDR3 sequences, about a sixth seen once; the top ten hold about 25%. The sample was CD8+ T cells from PBMCs. These receptors were taken from a human donor in good health (CMV status not recorded). Some clones in this sample may be carry-over from other donors' samples.

The genes are TRBV7-6 and TRBJ1-1; D perhaps matches TRBD1 (6 bases). Germline-derived CDR1 and CDR2 are SGHVS and FNYEAQ. Trimming left V 3 bases short and J 5 bases short, with 10 bases between. The CDR3 contains 13 residues. In DNA, the CDR3 is TGTGCCAGCAGCTTCCCAGGGGAAACTGAAGCTTTCTTT. Amino acid sequence: CASSFPGETEAFF.

The V gene is TRBV6-5, the J gene TRBJ2-2; a possible D gene is TRBD2 (6 bases). The germline V gene has CDR1 MNHEY and CDR2 SVGAGI. V gave up 2 bases and J gave up 5 bases, with 12 bases separating them. This CDR3 region has 15 residues. This CDR3 reads CASSYPGDLTGELFF. The CDR3 DNA reads as TGTGCCAGCAGTTACCCGGGAGATTTAACCGGGGAGCTGTTTTTT.

The V and J genes are TRBV12-3 or TRBV12-4 and TRBJ2-3; the D gene is possibly TRBD2 (7 bases). V was trimmed by 5 bases and J by 1 base, leaving 13 bases between them. The CDR3 is 15 amino acids. This chain's CDR3 is CASSPGGPGTDTQYF. The CDR3 bases are TGTGCCAGCAGTCCCGGGGGGCCCGGCACAGATACGCAGTATTTT.

The chain joins TRBV5-6 to TRBJ1-5, with D unclear. The CDR3 length is 15 residues. Germline CDR1 SGHDT, CDR2 YYEEEE. The V end was cut by 0 bases, the J end by 0 bases, with 7 bases between. The CDR3 bases are TGTGCCAGCAGCTTGGCCGGGAATAGCAATCAGCCCCAGCATTTT. This encodes CASSLAGNSNQPQHF.

The sample holds a few counts of this clonotype. The chain recombines TRBV6-5 with TRBJ2-2, with D possibly being TRBD1 (6 bases). Germline lookup yields CDR1 MNHEY and CDR2 SVGAGI. This CDR3 contains 16 residues. V lost 6 bases and J 0 bases, leaving 14 bases between the germline ends. CDR3 in amino acids: CASSSRGGSNTGELFF. For the CDR3, the DNA is TGTGCCAGCAGCTCCCGAGGGGGATCGAACACCGGGGAGCTGTTTTTT.

V gene TRBV4-1 combines with J gene TRBJ2-1, with 11 bases matching TRBD1. The CDR3 is made up of 13 amino acids. The V segment lost 4 bases and the J segment 14 bases; nucleotides outside the gene matches: 7. Germline loops: CDR1 MGHRA, CDR2 YSYEKL. The chain's CDR3 is CASSLGQGAEEFF. CDR3 nucleotide sequence: TGCGCCAGCAGCCTTGGACAGGGGGCAGAGGAGTTCTTC.

Many counts were recorded for this clonotype. The rearrangement uses TRBV7-8 and TRBJ1-1; weak D call: TRBD1 (6 bases). The length of the CDR3 is 15 residues. Germline V gene sequence: CDR1 SGHVS, CDR2 FQNEAQ. V lost 4 bases, J lost 5 bases, and 17 bases lay in between. DNA of the CDR3: TGTGCCAGCAGCTCCCGTACAGGGACGATAACTGAAGCTTTCTTT. Translation: CASSSRTGTITEAFF.

V gene TRBV7-9 combines with J gene TRBJ1-1; 9 positions match TRBD1. This CDR3 spans 14 amino acids. The ends lost 4 bases at V and 3 bases at J; junction bases unmatched: 3. CDR1 is SEHNR, CDR2 FQNEAQ, per germline (reference sequence). The CDR3 DNA follows: TGTGCCAGCAGCTCTGGACAGGGGCACACTGAAGCTTTCTTT. It is translated as CASSSGQGHTEAFF.

The chain carries TRBV12-3 or TRBV12-4 and TRBJ1-1; D uncertain. This CDR3 has 13 residues. With 3 bases removed from V and 4 bases from J, the gap between germline ends came to 9 bases. The CDR3 DNA follows: TGTGCCAGCAGTTTTGGACCAGCCACTGAAGCTTTCTTT. Translation: CASSFGPATEAFF.

The gene calls are TRBV7-8 and TRBJ2-3; 7 positions match TRBD1. The germline V gene encodes CDR1 SGHVS and CDR2 FQNEAQ. With V trimmed by 5 bases and J by 6 bases, 5 bases remained unmatched. The CDR3 runs 13 residues. CDR3 DNA: TGTGCCAGCAGCCCCAGGGGGACGGATACGCAGTATTTT. The encoded protein is CASSPRGTDTQYF.

This chain connects TRBV5-5 to TRBJ1-1; 8 nucleotides line up with TRBD1. Germline loops: CDR1 SGHKS, CDR2 YYEKEE (reference sequence). V lost 4 bases, J lost 5 bases, and 7 bases stayed unmatched. This CDR3 is 14 amino acids long. The DNA of the CDR3 is TGTGCCAGCAGCATTGACAGGGGAGCAACTGAAGCTTTCTTT. Translating it yields CASSIDRGATEAFF.

This clonotype has only a few counts. The chain is built from TRBV4-2 and TRBJ1-1; possible D gene TRBD1, 5 bases. This CDR3 is built from 14 residues. Trimming took off 3 bases at V and 0 bases at J, with 8 bases between the two ends. In germline, CDR1 is LGHNA, CDR2 YNFKEQ. CDR3 sequence (DNA): TGTGCCAGCAGCCAGGGGCTCGTGAACACTGAAGCTTTCTTT. Its protein is CASSQGLVNTEAFF.

The chain has TRBV3-1 and TRBJ2-2; 10 bases agree with TRBD2. Germline V gives CDR1 LGHDT, CDR2 YNNKEL (reference sequence). Trimming cost V 3 bases and J 2 bases; bases outside gene matches: 12. CDR3 length equals 19 residues. DNA for the CDR3: TGTGCCAGCAGCCACCCCTTAATTCTAGCGGGGGCAAACACCGGGGAGCTGTTTTTT. This encodes CASSHPLILAGANTGELFF.

V and J are TRBV5-5 and TRBJ2-1; 7 nucleotides align to TRBD2. This CDR3 is 18 amino acids long. V gave up 3 bases and J gave up 3 bases; unmatched junction bases: 15. Germline CDR1 SGHKS, CDR2 YYEKEE (reference sequence). The CDR3 DNA reads as TGTGCCAGCAGCTCCAACCCCAGCGGGGCTAACCTCTACAATGAGCAGTTCTTC. Its translation: CASSSNPSGANLYNEQFF.

The V call is TRBV6-2 or TRBV6-3, the J call TRBJ1-5, with a possible D match to TRBD1 (5 bases). The germline V and J ends were trimmed by 0 bases and 2 bases, with 14 bases remaining between them. The CDR3 totals 17 residues. Germline values: CDR1 MNHEY, CDR2 SVGEGT. For the CDR3, the DNA is TGTGCCAGCAGTTACTCGACGGGGGGGGAGGGCAATCAGCCCCAGCATTTT. It codes for CASSYSTGGEGNQPQHF.

V usage is TRBV12-3 or TRBV12-4 and J usage is TRBJ1-3; possibly TRBD1 for D (6 bases). The CDR3 has 15 amino acids. V gave up 1 base and J gave up 2 bases, with 9 bases separating them. CDR3 coding DNA: TGTGCCAGCAGTTTAGACAGGACAGCTGGAAACACCATATATTTT. Protein: CASSLDRTAGNTIYF.

This clonotype was detected only a few times. The rearrangement joins TRBV5-1 to TRBJ1-1, with 12 bases that match TRBD1. Per germline, CDR1 SGHRS and CDR2 YFSETQ. The CDR3 has 14 residues. V lost 3 bases and J lost 7; bases outside the gene matches: 4. CDR3 sequence reads: CASSSGTGGSEAFF. The CDR3 DNA follows: TGCGCCAGCAGCTCTGGGACAGGGGGCAGTGAAGCTTTCTTT.

This chain's CDR3 is CASSASGGLSSYEQYF. CDR3 nucleotides: TGTGCCAGCAGCGCTTCGGGGGGCCTGAGCTCCTACGAGCAGTACTTC. This sequence joins TRBV9 and TRBJ2-7; a weak D match, TRBD2 (7 bases). This CDR3 region has 16 residues. CDR1 is SGDLS, CDR2 YYNGEE, per germline. V was clipped by 3 bases and J by 0 bases, with 16 bases between them.

The CDR3 bases are TGTGCCAGCAGCCTCACAGGGATGAAGCACGAGCAGTACTTC. Its translation: CASSLTGMKHEQYF. This chain connects TRBV7-9 to TRBJ2-7; TRBD1 is a possible D gene (6 bases). This CDR3 region has 14 residues. V was cut by 5 bases and J by 5 bases, with 16 bases left in between. Germline CDR1 SEHNR, CDR2 FQNEAQ (reference sequence). Combining the CDR3 with reference TRBV7-9 and TRBJ2-7 gives the whole variable domain DTGVSQNPRHKITKRGQNVTFRCDPISEHNRLYWYRQTLGQGPEFLTYFQNEAQLEKSRLLSDRFSAERPKGSFSTLEIQRTEQGDSAMYLCASSLTGMKHEQYFGPGTRLTVT.

The V call is TRBV7-8, the J call TRBJ1-6; maybe TRBD1 (6 bases). CDR3 length: 15 amino acids. Germline CDR1 reads SGHVS; CDR2 reads FQNEAQ. The V end lost 4 bases, the J end lost 4 bases, and 11 bases lay between the germline ends. The CDR3 loop is CASSSTRGYNSPLHF. The CDR3 DNA follows: TGTGCCAGCAGCTCTACCAGGGGATATAATTCACCCCTCCACTTT.

This clonotype occurred a few times. The germline gene is not matched at one end of the junction; a read error may be the cause. The J gene is TRBJ2-7, the V gene TRBV4-1; TRBD1 might be the D (5 bases). CDR3 length: 14 residues. The germline gives CDR1 MGHRA, CDR2 YSYEKL. DNA for the CDR3: TGCGCCGGCAGCCTCGCAGGCAGGGCCTACGAGCAGTACTTC. As protein: CAGSLAGRAYEQYF.

The chain has TRBV10-3 and TRBJ2-2, with 10 bases matching TRBD2. The CDR3 extends over 17 amino acids. V trimming: 7 bases; J trimming: 3 bases; junction bases outside the gene matches: 11. Germline-derived CDR1 and CDR2 are ENHRY and SYGVKD. The CDR3 reads CAITGSSGGPDTGELFF. CDR3 sequence (DNA): TGTGCCATCACTGGGAGTAGCGGGGGGCCTGACACCGGGGAGCTGTTTTTT.

The chain combines TRBV25-1 with TRBJ1-6, with 8 bases fitting TRBD1. The CDR3 totals 13 residues. Germline values: CDR1 MGHDK, CDR2 SYGVNS. V was pared by 0 bases and J by 15 bases, with 4 bases of the junction left unmatched. The CDR3 is CASSEYRTGHLHF. The CDR3 nucleotides are TGTGCCAGCAGTGAATACCGGACAGGGCACCTCCACTTT.

The gene calls are TRBV4-3 and TRBJ2-3; either TRBD1 or TRBD2 may supply D (5 bases each). CDR1 is LGHNA, CDR2 YSLEER, per germline. The ends were cut back, 0 bases at V and 7 bases at J, with 20 bases in the middle. This CDR3 has 17 residues. The CDR3 sequence: CASSQEGPGPRQYTQYF. CDR3 in DNA: TGCGCCAGCAGCCAAGAAGGGCCGGGACCGCGGCAGTATACGCAGTATTTT.

In DNA, the CDR3 is TGTGCCAGCAGTAACGGGTCCGGGTACGAGCAGTACTTC. Its translation: CASSNGSGYEQYF. The V and J genes are TRBV6-2 or TRBV6-3 and TRBJ2-7, with D unresolved. The germline CDR1 and CDR2 sequences are MNHEY and SVGEGT. The CDR3 loop spans 13 amino acids. Trimming left V 5 bases short and J 4 bases short, with 12 bases between.

The CDR3 nucleotides are TGTGCCACCAGCGGTGCGGACAGCTACTATGGCTACACCTTC. Its protein product is CATSGADSYYGYTF. J is TRBJ1-2 and V is TRBV15; TRBD1 is a possible D gene (6 bases). Trimming took off 5 bases at V and 3 bases at J, with 13 bases between the two ends. The germline gives CDR1 LNHNV, CDR2 YYDKDF (reference sequence). CDR3 size: 14 residues.

A few counts support this clonotype. The rearrangement links TRBV28 to TRBJ1-5; perhaps TRBD1 as D (6 bases). This CDR3 spans 14 amino acids. Trimming stripped 3 bases from V and 6 bases from J, with 12 bases between. CDR1 is MDHEN, CDR2 SYDVKM, per germline. The CDR3 sequence is CASSFAQGAQPQHF. In DNA, the CDR3 is TGTGCCAGCAGTTTCGCACAGGGAGCTCAGCCCCAGCATTTT.

V is TRBV7-8 and J is TRBJ2-1, with TRBD1 as a possible D gene (7 bases). Trimming left V 4 bases short and J 6 bases short, with 13 bases between. The CDR3 runs to 14 residues. Germline CDR1 and CDR2: SGHVS and FQNEAQ. CDR3 nucleotides: TGTGCCAGCAGCTCCGCCCAGGGGGGCAATGAGCAGTTCTTC. It yields the protein CASSSAQGGNEQFF.

This clonotype has only a few counts. V gene TRBV7-9 combines with J gene TRBJ1-1; weak D call: TRBD1 (5 bases). The CDR3 consists of 14 residues. V was clipped by 5 bases and J by 4 bases, with 14 bases between them. The germline V gene encodes CDR1 SEHNR and CDR2 FQNEAQ (reference sequence). CDR3 in amino acids: CASSLGVGSTEAFF. The CDR3 coding sequence is TGTGCCAGCAGCCTAGGGGTGGGAAGCACTGAAGCTTTCTTT.

This clonotype has a handful of counts. The chain couples TRBV4-1 to TRBJ1-5; no reliable D call. The germline V gene encodes CDR1 MGHRA and CDR2 YSYEKL. Trimming cost V 0 bases and J 1 base, with 7 bases left between them. CDR3 length equals 15 residues. In nucleotides, the CDR3 is TGCGCCAGCAGCCAAGAAAGGGCGAGCAATCAGCCCCAGCATTTT. As protein: CASSQERASNQPQHF.

The chain is built from TRBV7-9 and TRBJ1-4; D gene ambiguous. In germline, CDR1 is SEHNR, CDR2 FQNEAQ (reference sequence). There are 17 residues in the CDR3. Trimming pared 4 bases from V and 0 bases from J, leaving 15 bases between. This chain's CDR3 is CASSSAVQRATNEKLFF. CDR3 sequence (DNA): TGTGCCAGCAGCTCCGCGGTCCAGCGGGCAACTAATGAAAAACTGTTTTTT.

The chain combines TRBV12-3 or TRBV12-4 with TRBJ2-1; D is perhaps TRBD1 or TRBD2 (5 bases each). V lost 5 bases to trimming and J lost 6 bases, with 11 bases between them. CDR3 length: 13 residues. The CDR3 reads CASSPKGTNEQFF. CDR3 bases: TGTGCCAGCAGTCCCAAGGGGACCAATGAGCAGTTCTTC.